The 4 T cell receptor beta chains below all came from one sample that was sequenced in a study of blood T cell repertoires in COVID-19 (dated by TCRdb to the early 2020s). Library prep was done by the immunoSEQ multiplex PCR assay. TCRdb took over this immuneACCESS table, retaining in-frame rearrangements with V and J assigned. Such tables are incomplete; in checked studies, under half of the missing clones stem from an unresolved V gene, and the remainder is unexplained. The table for this sample lists approximately 170,000 clones; 86% of them were counted only once. The top ten constitute around 8.6% of the sample. The sequenced sample consisted of peripheral blood. The receptors stem from a man aged 50 to 60 with active or convalescent COVID-19.

This chain uses TRBV6-5 with TRBJ1-4; D ambiguous. The CDR3 covers 13 residues. Trimming cost V 7 bases and J 0 bases, with 6 bases left between them. CDR1 is MNHEY, CDR2 SVGAGI, per germline. The CDR3 DNA sequence: TGTGCCAGCACCCCTGCAACTAATGAAAAACTGTTTTTT. Translation: CASTPATNEKLFF.

The chain is built from TRBV28 and TRBJ1-3; 10 bases match TRBD1. The CDR3 contains 14 residues. Germline-derived CDR1 and CDR2 are MDHEN and SYDVKM. V was clipped by 6 bases and J by 3 bases; unmatched bases: 2. This CDR3 reads CASRTGGYGNTIYF. Written as DNA, the CDR3 is TGTGCCAGCAGGACAGGGGGCTATGGAAACACCATATATTTT.

The chain links TRBV12-3 or TRBV12-4 to TRBJ1-5; 10 positions agree with TRBD1. V lost 6 bases, J lost 7 bases, and 3 bases stayed unmatched. The CDR3 contains 13 residues. In DNA, the CDR3 is TGTGCCAGCAGGGGGGACAGGGGCCAGCCCCAGCATTTT. Amino acid sequence: CASRGDRGQPQHF.

The rearrangement uses TRBV19 and TRBJ2-1; tentative D call: TRBD1 (5 bases). Germline V gene data show CDR1 as LNHDA and CDR2 as SQIVND (reference sequence). The CDR3 sequence is 14 residues long. V lost 6 bases to trimming and J lost 5 bases, with 14 bases between them. As DNA, the CDR3 is TGTGCCAGTAGCAAGGGTGGGGCTAACAATGAGCAGTTCTTC. As protein: CASSKGGANNEQFF.